The 17 T cell receptor beta chains below all came from one sample that was sequenced in a study of monozygotic twins with inflammatory bowel disease. TCRdb reanalyzed the 5' RACE reads, giving one entry per CDR3 protein sequence and no DNA. This listing includes hundreds of thousands of distinct CDR3 sequences. The specimen sequenced was blood. These receptors originate from a human donor with ulcerative colitis or Crohn's disease, or a healthy co-twin of an affected twin (not recorded which).

The chain uses TRBV20-1 and TRBJ2-7; TCRdb proposes TRBD2, but this gene call is untestable without DNA. Germline assignment: CDR1 DFQATT and CDR2 SNEGSKA (reference sequence). The CDR3 covers 15 residues. The CDR3: CSASSLAGGGYEQYF.

The chain links TRBV28 to TRBJ1-1. The CDR3 loop spans 12 amino acids. Per germline, CDR1 MDHEN and CDR2 SYDVKM. The CDR3 region is CASMSGIREAFF.

The chain combines TRBV4-3 with TRBJ2-2. The CDR3 contains 15 residues. Germline assignment: CDR1 LGHNA and CDR2 YSLEER. CDR3 protein: CASSQDWNVGGELFF.

This chain connects TRBV12-3 or TRBV12-4 to TRBJ2-3; the D call from TCRdb, TRBD1, cannot be confirmed without DNA. The CDR3 has 15 residues. CDR3 region: CASRSGQGGTDTQYF.

This rearrangement joins TRBV12-3 or TRBV12-4 to TRBJ2-1. CDR3 length: 15 residues. CDR3: CASSSVDLSYNEQFF.

This chain joins TRBV3-1 and TRBJ2-2; TCRdb calls TRBD2, which cannot be checked without DNA. Germline V gene data show CDR1 as LGHDT and CDR2 as YNNKEL (reference sequence). The length of the CDR3 is 15 residues. CDR3 residues: CASSQDRLAGVELFF.

This CDR3 reads CSARTDYYEQYF. The rearrangement links TRBV20-1 to TRBJ2-7. CDR3 length: 12 amino acids. Germline CDR1 is DFQATT and CDR2 is SNEGSKA (reference sequence).

This chain links TRBV5-1 with TRBJ1-1; the D call from TCRdb, TRBD1, cannot be confirmed without DNA. The CDR3 totals 16 residues. Germline loops: CDR1 SGHRS, CDR2 YFSETQ. The CDR3 here is CASSPNPQGRGTEAFF.

The chain links TRBV10-3 to TRBJ2-7. The CDR3 contains 12 residues. Germline V CDR1 and CDR2: ENHRY, SYGVKD. CDR3: CAISGQSYEQYF.

J is TRBJ2-3 and V is TRBV20-1; as DNA is missing, the TRBD1 call by TCRdb cannot be tested. CDR1 is DFQATT and CDR2 is SNEGSKA in the germline V gene (reference sequence). The CDR3 contains 13 residues. CDR3 region: CSALGGSTDTQYF.

The chain combines TRBV5-1 with TRBJ2-7; without DNA, the TCRdb call of TRBD2 cannot be checked. The CDR3 consists of 15 residues. Looked up from germline, CDR1 is SGHRS and CDR2 is YFSETQ. CDR3 region: CASSLEGNRIYEQYF.

J is TRBJ2-7 and V is TRBV6-2 or TRBV6-3; absent DNA, TCRdb's TRBD1 call cannot be checked. This CDR3 has 13 amino acids. Germline V CDR1 and CDR2: MNHEY, SVGEGT. CDR3 in amino acids: CASSYMGGYEQYF.

The V gene is TRBV6-1, the J gene TRBJ1-4; without DNA, the TCRdb call of TRBD1 cannot be checked. CDR1 and CDR2 from the germline V gene are MNHNS and SASEGT. The CDR3 has 15 residues. This CDR3 is CASSMRTATNEKLFF.

J is TRBJ2-7 and V is TRBV29-1; TCRdb proposes TRBD1, but this gene call is untestable without DNA. CDR3 size: 15 residues. Germline CDR1 is SQVTM and CDR2 is ANQGSEA. This CDR3 is CSARSGTGNTYEQYF.

V usage is TRBV10-3 and J usage is TRBJ2-1; without DNA, the TCRdb call of TRBD2 cannot be checked. Germline CDR1 and CDR2: ENHRY and SYGVKD. The CDR3 loop spans 13 amino acids. This CDR3 reads CAARDSDVNEQFF.

This chain connects TRBV20-1 to TRBJ2-5; as DNA is missing, the TRBD1 call by TCRdb cannot be tested. Germline V CDR1 and CDR2: DFQATT, SNEGSKA (reference sequence). The length of the CDR3 is 13 residues. The CDR3 sequence is CSAVVGTRETQYF.

J is TRBJ1-1 and V is TRBV5-5. The V gene's germline CDR1 is SGHKS and CDR2 YYEKEE (reference sequence). The CDR3 runs to 15 residues. The CDR3 loop reads CASSLAATWNTEAFF.